A single TCR beta chain is shown here with its context. The antigen remains undetermined. Germline V gene sequence: CDR1 SGHRS, CDR2 YFSETQ. This CDR3 spans 15 amino acids. V was trimmed by 0 bases and J by 3 bases, leaving 11 bases between them. Libraries were prepared by immunoSEQ multiplex PCR; TCRdb keeps only in-frame clonotypes and omits some of them. Among around 74,000 clones listed, approximately 80% were seen once. The data are from a study of OX40 agonist ivuxolimab in advanced cancers. Whole-study context: Treatment of patients was with ivuxolimab, an agonistic anti-OX40 (CD134) antibody.

Findings and caveats of the study: At doses 0.1 to 3.0 mg/kg, CD4+ and CD8+ clones expanded. The investigators did not determine what antigen specificity the expanded peripheral T cells had. Mean expanded clone counts were higher in CD8+ than CD4+ T cells.

The chain has TRBV5-1 and TRBJ2-3, with a weak D call TRBD1 (6 bases). The material was CD4+ or CD8+ T cells sorted from blood, obtained in a trial of the OX40 agonist ivuxolimab. The receptor was isolated from an adult with an advanced solid tumor such as melanoma, head and neck, liver or kidney cancer. The CDR3 bases are TGCGCCAGCAGCTTGGTGGGACACGATACAGATACGCAGTATTTT. This codes for CASSLVGHDTDTQYF.